This paragraph reports one T cell receptor beta chain. This clonotype was seen at least ten times. The clone's antigen remains unknown. No much larger clone exists at a distance of one base, and base qualities are not known. Germline trimming amounts to 2 bases on V and 15 bases on J, with 4 as the count of junction bases outside the gene matches. The CDR3 goes from the cysteine to the phenylalanine over 13 residues. Of all the DNA, just the CDR3 is kept, 39 bases in frame from base 1. As encoded in the germline V gene, CDR1 is SGHAT while CDR2 is FQNNGV. Interpreted using the paper, the time point label stands for: newly diagnosed GD, antithyroid drugs for less than 3 months. RNA was extracted from PBMCs in TRIzol for both TCR sequencing and RNA sequencing. Graves' disease was diagnosed according to American Thyroid Association guidelines. Patients for the study were recruited at an endocrinology department in Xi'an, China. Each patient gave approximately 10 milliliters of peripheral blood, collected in an EDTA anticoagulant tube. Ficoll Paque Plus density gradient separation was used to isolate PBMCs, and no further T cell sorting was done. An Agilent 2100 Bioanalyzer and agarose gel were used to check RNA quality, while a NanoDrop 2000 measured RNA concentration.

These data originate in a study of regulatory T cells in long-lasting Graves disease (dated by TCRdb to the early 2020s). Notes on the research overall: In the newly diagnosed Graves' disease group, patients had been taking antithyroid drugs for less than 3 months. This study used TCR sequencing and RNA sequencing of peripheral blood to compare persistent Graves' disease patients against newly diagnosed Graves' disease patients. The study took place in China and was registered as a clinical trial. A total of approximately 35 samples underwent TCR sequencing: approximately 13 from persistent and about 20 from newly diagnosed Graves' disease patients. Study-level results and caveats: Compared with newly diagnosed patients, persistent Graves' disease patients had lower TCR Shannon entropy and fewer highly expanded clones, which suggests clonal expansion. Only the TCR beta chain was sequenced and analyzed. TRBV28, TRBJ1-2 and TRBJ2-5 were preferentially used in persistent disease, while TRBV20-1 and TRBJ2-1 were favored in newly diagnosed disease. The authors acknowledged the small sample size as a limitation that may reduce accuracy. The study examined only peripheral blood because the primary lesion, thyroid tissue, could not be accessed. More public clonotypes were shared among persistent patients (2,741) than among newly diagnosed patients (under 1,000).

Library preparation employed multiplex PCR. The listed sequencing device is Illumina HiSeq 4000. To build TCR beta libraries, CDR3 regions were amplified by Arm-PCR using iRepertoire HTBI primers. Before sequencing, the PCR products went through gel purification. The authors' pipeline ran thus. A total of fewer than 65 TRBV and under 15 TRBJ segments were identified across samples and were used for gene usage analysis of CDR3 amino acid clonotypes. Filtered high-quality paired reads were merged into contigs using COPE and FqMerger. Contigs were aligned with BLAST to IMGT TRBV, TRBD and TRBJ reference genes, and CDR3 was defined per IMGT. Any clonotype with a frequency above 0.1% was counted as a highly expanded clone. Repertoire diversity was measured by Shannon entropy, and V-J evenness by the Gini coefficient. Clonotypes shared by more than one individual were considered public. TCRdb itself trimmed the public reads at Q25 with fastp, ran MiXCR and retained productive beta chains. Each CDR3 protein appears once, grouped with its most common genes and DNA. The V and J calls reflect TCRdb's pipeline rather than the authors' work. Within this sample are about 530,000 distinct CDR3 sequences, with around 16% of them counted one time only. The ten largest clonotypes hold approximately 25% of the sample.

Separately, the same data were catalogued under a study of T cells in Graves' hyperthyroidism and ophthalmopathy. The second study's authors report: Stable Graves' hyperthyroidism was defined as no progression to ophthalmopathy during 18 months of follow-up. Hyperthyroidism patients were aged 18 to 65 years and newly diagnosed, with disease duration of less than 2 months. The study excluded patients with uncontrolled infections, other autoimmune diseases, pregnancy or lactation. Diagnoses were based on clinical symptoms, serum thyroxine and TRAb, thyroid ultrasound and orbital computed tomography. For the first round of RT-PCR on the TCR CDR3, the HTBI primer set was used together with the Qiagen OneStep RT-PCR kit. Most expanded thyroid clonotypes (frequency above 0.001) were also found in blood, which suggests that blood repertoires may mirror thyroid immune responses. A 13 V-J signature model separated ophthalmopathy from stable hyperthyroidism, with 87.88% sensitivity and about 81% specificity in cross-validation and 80%/75% in testing. In validation, progression to ophthalmopathy was predicted by the model with roughly 69% sensitivity and roughly 72% specificity, a median of about 6.8 months before onset. To identify distinguishing TCR V-J signatures, a discovery cohort of around 100 patients was used, comprising 43 with Graves' ophthalmopathy and some 57 with stable Graves' hyperthyroidism. Prospective prediction of ophthalmopathy was tested in an independent validation cohort consisting of some 19 hyperthyroidism patients and more than 15 patients who later progressed to ophthalmopathy. For training and testing, the 100 or so patients in the discovery cohort were randomly divided in a 7:3 ratio. The study also compared thyroid tissue and blood T-cell repertoires from several Graves' hyperthyroidism patients. Following sampling, methimazole starting at 30 mg daily was given to hyperthyroidism patients, and high-dose intravenous methylprednisolone was given to ophthalmopathy patients. Libraries were constructed in a second round of multiplex PCR, after which size selection and purification were carried out. The libraries were sequenced on an Illumina HiSeq2000 using paired-end 100 bp reads. SOAPnuke was used to process the raw data, removing reads that contained adapters or uncalled bases, had a mean Phred below 15, or lacked an exact match to the constant primer or identifier. High-quality paired reads were merged using COPE v1.2.5, and each unique nucleotide sequence was defined as a clonotype. MiTCR v1.1 was used to align the clonotypes against IMGT TRBV, TRBD and TRBJ reference segments. Analysis was restricted to V-J combinations with a frequency above 0.0001, which covered over 98% of repertoires. The TCS score was defined as F50 (clonal expansion) divided by E x V (chaos), with BLOSUM62-based TCRdist calculated between CDR3 peptides within each V-J. Welch's t-statistics and random forest reduced roughly 540 V-J features to about 12, which were used in a naive Bayes classifier (R e1071). Sample size was not statistically predetermined, and blinding of investigators to group allocation was not performed. The paper describes TCR Vbeta CDR3 sequencing of around 130 peripheral blood samples, made up of roughly 45 ophthalmopathy patients, roughly 72 hyperthyroidism patients and around 17 progressor patients.

The receptor chain draws on TRBV11-2 and TRBJ2-1, and TRBD2 matches 13 of the central bases. This sample comprised peripheral blood mononuclear cells (PBMCs), obtained at new diagnosis, from a patient treated with antithyroid drugs. The clonotype originates from a woman between 40 and 65 years old with Graves disease. Donor details come from another sample of the same person, matched by shared clones. The CDR3 region reads CASSLRLAGGGFF. The nucleotide sequence reads TGTGCCAGCAGCTTACGACTAGCGGGGGGTGGGTTCTTC.